This TCR beta chain appears in the sequencing data of a study of CD8+ T cells in alopecia areata. The study's findings and limits: Sequences from scalp samples also cover resident alphabeta T cells of normal skin. Mice gave a clearer picture of TCR sharing than patients did, possibly for HLA-related reasons.

Isolated RNA was reverse transcribed into cDNA used as the sequencing template. TCRdb keeps only in-frame clones here, not all; method: immunoSEQ multiplex PCR. Seen here are 90,000 to 120,000 clones, around 59% observed once, and the top ten hold roughly 20%. In this sample, this clone is medium-sized. Its antigen remains unidentified. Sequencing was carried out using CD8+ T cells sorted from blood. This receptor was taken from a human donor in good health.

CDR3 sequence (DNA): TGTGCCAGCAGTTTCGTCCCTCCGCGGACAGGATGGACCGGGGAGCTGTTTTTT. Its protein is CASSFVPPRTGWTGELFF. The chain joins TRBV27 to TRBJ2-2; TRBD1 matches at 7 bases. Losses at the gene ends were 3 bases for V and 5 bases for J; bases not matched to a gene: 15. The CDR3 has 18 amino acids. The germline gives CDR1 MNHEY, CDR2 SMNVEV (reference sequence).